This section outlines one TCR beta chain sequence together with its context. Trimming cost V 1 base and J 7 bases, with 14 bases left between them. The CDR3 runs 16 residues. The germline V gene has CDR1 PRHDT and CDR2 FYEKMQ (reference sequence). Time point of the sample: sample taken at primary tumor resection. Sequencing of whole RNA from tumor, nontumor lung or frozen PBMC involved no sorting. There were some 76 donors, all of them untreated patients with early-stage non-small cell lung cancer. The study tagged each TCR cDNA molecule with a unique molecular identifier. MiXCR, applied by TCRdb to the 5' RACE reads, yields one record per CDR3 protein. The sample contains tens of thousands of distinct CDR3 sequences, 10% to 15% of which appear only once. The record originates from a study of spatial heterogeneity in lung cancer. Turning to the study itself: Detected beta-chain sequences consistently exceeded alpha-chain sequences.

The chain couples TRBV13 to TRBJ1-6; the D gene is possibly TRBD1 (6 bases). The receptor comes from a male donor with early-stage non-small cell lung cancer. The sample consisted of PBMCs, taken at surgery. Here the CDR3 reads CASSLDSQGWNSPLHF. For the CDR3, the DNA is TGTGCCAGCAGCTTAGATAGCCAGGGGTGGAATTCACCCCTCCACTTT.